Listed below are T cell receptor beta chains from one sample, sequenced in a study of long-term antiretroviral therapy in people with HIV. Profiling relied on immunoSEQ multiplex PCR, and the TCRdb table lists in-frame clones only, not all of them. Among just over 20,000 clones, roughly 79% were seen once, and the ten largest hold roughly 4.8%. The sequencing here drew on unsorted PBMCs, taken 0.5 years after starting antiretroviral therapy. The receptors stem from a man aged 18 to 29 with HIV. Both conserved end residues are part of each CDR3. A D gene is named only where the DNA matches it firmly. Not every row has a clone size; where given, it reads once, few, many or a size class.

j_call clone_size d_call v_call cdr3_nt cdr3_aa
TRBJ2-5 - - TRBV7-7 TGTGCCAGCAGCTTACGTTGGGACTACCAAGAGACCCAGTACTTC CASSLRWDYQETQYF
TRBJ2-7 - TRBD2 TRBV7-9 TGTGCCAGCAGCCAACTAGCGGAGACCTACGAGCAGTACTTC CASSQLAETYEQYF
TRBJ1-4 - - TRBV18 TGTGCCAGCGGAACGGATCTTAATGAAAAACTGTTTTTT CASGTDLNEKLFF
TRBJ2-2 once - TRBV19 TGTGCCAGTAGTAGTGGGCGGAACACCGGGGAGCTGTTTTTT CASSSGRNTGELFF
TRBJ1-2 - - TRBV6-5 TGTGCCAGCAGTTACTCGGGACAAACTAACTATGGCTACACCTTC CASSYSGQTNYGYTF
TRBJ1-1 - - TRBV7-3 TGTGCCAGCAGCTTAGTGATGAGGGGACGAACTGAAGCTTTCTTT CASSLVMRGRTEAFF
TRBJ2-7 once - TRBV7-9 TGTGCCAGCAGCTTATACCCGGAAGAATCCTACGAGCAGTACTTC CASSLYPEESYEQYF
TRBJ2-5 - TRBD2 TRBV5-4 TGTGCCAGCCAACGAGCGGGAGGCCAAGAGACCCAGTACTTC CASQRAGGQETQYF
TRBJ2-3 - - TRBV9 TGTGCCAGCAGCACCCATTCAGATACGCAGTATTTT CASSTHSDTQYF
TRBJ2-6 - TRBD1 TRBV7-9 TGTGCCAGCAGCTTTAACAGGGGTCCGGCTCTCTCTGGGGCCAACGTCCTGACTTTC CASSFNRGPALSGANVLTF
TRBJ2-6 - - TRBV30 TGTGCCTCGACTGAGGGGGCCAACGTCCTGACTTTC CASTEGANVLTF
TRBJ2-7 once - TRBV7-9 TGTGCCAGCAGCCGATTGGGATACGAGCAGTACTTC CASSRLGYEQYF
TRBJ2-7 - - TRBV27 TGTGCCAGCAGCCCCGCCCAGGCGACAGGCGGCTACGAGCAGTACTTC CASSPAQATGGYEQYF
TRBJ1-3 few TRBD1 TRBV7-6 TGTGCCAGCAGCTTAGAAGTTTTAGGGACAGGCTCTGGAAACACCATATATTTT CASSLEVLGTGSGNTIYF
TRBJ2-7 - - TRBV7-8 TGTGCCAGCAGCTTAGGGGGGGGGACAGAGCCCTACGAGCAGTACTTC CASSLGGGTEPYEQYF
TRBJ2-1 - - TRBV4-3 TGCGCCAGCAGCCAACTAGCGACCTCCTACAATGAGCAGTTCTTC CASSQLATSYNEQFF
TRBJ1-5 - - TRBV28 TGTGCCAGCAGGCCACTAATGGATCAGCCCCAGCATTTT CASRPLMDQPQHF
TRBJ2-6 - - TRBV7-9 TGTGCCAGCAGCTTAGATACCCATATGAGGCAGGCTGGGGCCAACGTCCTGACTTTC CASSLDTHMRQAGANVLTF
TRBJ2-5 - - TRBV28 TGTGCCAGCAGGCCCCACTTGGGGGCCCAGTACTTC CASRPHLGAQYF
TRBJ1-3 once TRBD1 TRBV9 TGTGCCAGCAGCGGACAGGGGGCGATCGGAAACACCATATATTTT CASSGQGAIGNTIYF
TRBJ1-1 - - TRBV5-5 TGTGCCAGCAGCTTGAGCAGGGACACTGAAGCTTTCTTT CASSLSRDTEAFF
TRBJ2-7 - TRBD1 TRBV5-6 TGTGCCAGCAGCTTCCTAGGACAGGCTGGGGAAGAGCAGTACTTC CASSFLGQAGEEQYF
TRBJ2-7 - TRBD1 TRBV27 TGTGCCAGCAGTTTATCGGGGAATTACAGGGGGAGGCCCTACGAGCAGTACTTC CASSLSGNYRGRPYEQYF
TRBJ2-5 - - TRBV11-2 TGTGCCAGCAGCTTAGATCCAGACCAAGAGACCCAGTACTTC CASSLDPDQETQYF
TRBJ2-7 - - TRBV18 TGTGCCAGCTCACCCGCGGTAAGAGGAACCTACGAGCAGTACTTC CASSPAVRGTYEQYF
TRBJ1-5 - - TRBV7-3 TGTGCCAGCAGCTTAAGTGGGGGGAAAGATCAGCCCCAGCATTTT CASSLSGGKDQPQHF
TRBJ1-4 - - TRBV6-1 TGTGCCAGCAGCCGACATGTTGGACTGTTTTTT CASSRHVGLFF
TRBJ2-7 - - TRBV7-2 TGTGCCAGCAGCTCGTCCCAGGGACCCTACGAGCAGTACTTC CASSSSQGPYEQYF
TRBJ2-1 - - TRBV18 TGTGCCAGCTCACCACGGGGACGAACCGATACCTACAATGAGCAGTTCTTC CASSPRGRTDTYNEQFF
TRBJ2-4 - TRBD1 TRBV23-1 TGCGCCAGCAGTCACGCACAGGGGCCCAAAAACATTCAGTACTTC CASSHAQGPKNIQYF
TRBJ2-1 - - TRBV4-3 TGCGCCAGCAGCCAAGAGAAACTAGTGGATGAGCAGTTCTTC CASSQEKLVDEQFF
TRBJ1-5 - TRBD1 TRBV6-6 TGTGCCAGCAGTGGCGGGACAGGGAGGAATCAGCCCCAGCATTTT CASSGGTGRNQPQHF
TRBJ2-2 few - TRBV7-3 TGTGCCAGCAGCTCCTCGACAGGGAGGACCGGGGAGCTGTTTTTT CASSSSTGRTGELFF
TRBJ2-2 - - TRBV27 TGTGCCAGCAGCCCGGACTGGGCGGGCACCGGGGAGCTGTTTTTT CASSPDWAGTGELFF
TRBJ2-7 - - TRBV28 TGTGCCAGTAGGGGCCCGGGGTCCGCCTACGAGCAGTACTTC CASRGPGSAYEQYF
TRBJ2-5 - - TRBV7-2 TGTGCCAGCAGCTTAGGGGGGGTAGGGACGTGGGAGACCCAGTACTTC CASSLGGVGTWETQYF
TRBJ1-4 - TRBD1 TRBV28 TGTGCCAGCAGGGGGACAGTTGAAAAACTGTTTTTT CASRGTVEKLFF
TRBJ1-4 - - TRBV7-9 TGTGCCAGCAGCTTAAATGAAAAACTGTTTTTT CASSLNEKLFF
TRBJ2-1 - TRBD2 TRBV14 TGTGCCAGCAGCCCCATCGCGGGGGGCCCTTACAATGAGCAGTTCTTC CASSPIAGGPYNEQFF
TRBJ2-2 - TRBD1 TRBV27 TGTGCCAGCAGTTTTCAGGGGGTCAGGGGGTCCGGGGAGCTGTTTTTT CASSFQGVRGSGELFF
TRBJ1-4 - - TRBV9 TGTGCCAGCAGCCTGAACGGGGCTAATGAAAAACTGTTTTTT CASSLNGANEKLFF
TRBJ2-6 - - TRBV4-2 TGTGCCAGCAGCCAAGAGGGGCCCTCCTCTGGGGCCAACGTCCTGACTTTC CASSQEGPSSGANVLTF
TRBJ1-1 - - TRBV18 TGTGCCAGCTCACCCCCGGGGGGTAGGGGCACTGAAGCTTTCTTT CASSPPGGRGTEAFF
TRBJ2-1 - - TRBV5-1 TGCGCCAGCAGCTTGGTGGCGGGGGCTTACAATGAGCAGTTCTTC CASSLVAGAYNEQFF
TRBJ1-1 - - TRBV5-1 TGCGCCAGCAGCATTAACACTGAAGCTTTCTTT CASSINTEAFF
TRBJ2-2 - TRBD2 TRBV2 TGTGCCAGCAACGACAACCCCGGACTAGCGTTAAACACCGGGGAGCTGTTTTTT CASNDNPGLALNTGELFF
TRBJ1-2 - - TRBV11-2 TGTGCCAGCAGCTTTGGGGGGCTGGACTATGGCTACACCTTC CASSFGGLDYGYTF
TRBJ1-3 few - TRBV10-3 TGTGCCATCAGTGACAACTCTGGAAACACCATATATTTT CAISDNSGNTIYF
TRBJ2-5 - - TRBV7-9 TGTGCCAGCAGCGAGAGAGGGCGGCTCCAAGAGACCCAGTACTTC CASSERGRLQETQYF
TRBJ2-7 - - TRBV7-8 TGTGCCAGCAGCCCACGGGAAGGGGCCTACGAGCAGTACTTC CASSPREGAYEQYF
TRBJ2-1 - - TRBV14 TGTGCCAGCAGCCAACCGTGGGCGGGAGAGCAGTTCTTC CASSQPWAGEQFF
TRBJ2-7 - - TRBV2 TGTGCCAGCAGTGACAACAGGGTCCGATCCTACGAGCAGTACTTC CASSDNRVRSYEQYF
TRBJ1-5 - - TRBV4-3 TGCGCCAGCAGCCAAGGTATGGGGGGGGGTCAGCCCCAGCATTTT CASSQGMGGGQPQHF
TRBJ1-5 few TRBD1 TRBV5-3 TGTGCCAGAAGCTTGTCTCGGACAGGGGGCCGGTGCAATCAGCCCCAGCATTTT CARSLSRTGGRCNQPQHF
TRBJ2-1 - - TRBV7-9 TGTGCCAGCACCCCAAACAATCAGGGTAATGAGCAGTTCTTC CASTPNNQGNEQFF
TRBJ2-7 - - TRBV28 TGTGCCAGCAGTAAGGCAGGGCGCTTCTCCGAGCAGTACTTC CASSKAGRFSEQYF
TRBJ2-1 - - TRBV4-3 TGCGCCAGCAGCCAAGGAAGCTACAATGAGCAGTTCTTC CASSQGSYNEQFF
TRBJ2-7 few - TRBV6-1 TGTGCCAGCACATTCGGGAGTCGAGGCTACGAGCAGTACTTC CASTFGSRGYEQYF
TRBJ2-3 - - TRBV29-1 TGCAGCGTTGACTCTCTGGTGGGTCCCACGGATACGCAGTATTTT CSVDSLVGPTDTQYF